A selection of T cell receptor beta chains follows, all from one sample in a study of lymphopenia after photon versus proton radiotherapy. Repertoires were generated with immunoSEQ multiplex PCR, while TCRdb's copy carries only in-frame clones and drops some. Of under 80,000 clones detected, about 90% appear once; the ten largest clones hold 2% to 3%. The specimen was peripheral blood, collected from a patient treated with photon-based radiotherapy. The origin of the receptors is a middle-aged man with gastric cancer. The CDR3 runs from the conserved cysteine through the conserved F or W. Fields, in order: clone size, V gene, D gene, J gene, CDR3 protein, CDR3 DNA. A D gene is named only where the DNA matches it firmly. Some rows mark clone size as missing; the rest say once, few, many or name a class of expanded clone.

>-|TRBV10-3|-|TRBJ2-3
CAIRPGTGLPTDTQYF
TGTGCCATCAGACCCGGGACGGGCCTCCCCACAGATACGCAGTATTTT
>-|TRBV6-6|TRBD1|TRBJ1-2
CASNLPGQPNYGYTF
TGTGCCAGCAACCTACCGGGACAGCCTAACTATGGCTACACCTTC
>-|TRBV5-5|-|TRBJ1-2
CASSNQGSLSYGYTF
TGTGCCAGCAGCAACCAGGGAAGCTTGAGCTATGGCTACACCTTC
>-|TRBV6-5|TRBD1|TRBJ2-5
CASRGWTGQEQYF
TGTGCCAGCAGGGGATGGACAGGGCAAGAGCAGTACTTC
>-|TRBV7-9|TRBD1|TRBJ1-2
CASSLARQGSNGYTF
TGTGCCAGCAGCTTAGCCCGACAGGGGAGCAATGGCTACACCTTC
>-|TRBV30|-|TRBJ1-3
CAWSTGSSGNTIYF
TGTGCCTGGAGTACTGGGAGCTCTGGAAACACCATATATTTT
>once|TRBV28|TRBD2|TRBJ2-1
CASSIIAGKQFF
TGTGCCAGCAGTATCATAGCGGGGAAGCAGTTCTTC
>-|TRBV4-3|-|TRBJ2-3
CASSQDATRTDTQYF
TGCGCCAGCAGCCAAGATGCAACACGCACAGATACGCAGTATTTT
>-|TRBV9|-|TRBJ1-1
CASSVGPENTEAFF
TGTGCCAGCAGCGTAGGACCAGAGAACACTGAAGCTTTCTTT
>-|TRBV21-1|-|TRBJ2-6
CASKRGFGANVLTF
TGTGCCAGCAAACGGGGTTTTGGGGCCAACGTCCTGACTTTC
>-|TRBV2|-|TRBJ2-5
CARKAGETQYF
TGTGCCAGGAAAGCGGGAGAGACCCAGTACTTC
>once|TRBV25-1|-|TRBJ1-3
CASSDVGPTGNTIYF
TGTGCCAGCAGTGATGTGGGACCAACTGGAAACACCATATATTTT
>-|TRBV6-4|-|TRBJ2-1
CASSRNWGPYNEQFF
TGTGCCAGCAGCCGGAATTGGGGGCCATACAATGAGCAGTTCTTC
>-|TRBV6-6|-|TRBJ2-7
CASSYGSGGAYEQYF
TGTGCCAGCAGTTACGGGTCAGGGGGGGCCTACGAGCAGTACTTC
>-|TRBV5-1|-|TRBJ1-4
CASKRATNEKLFF
TGCGCCAGCAAAAGGGCAACTAATGAAAAACTGTTTTTT
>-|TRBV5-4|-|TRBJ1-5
CASSLTGGSNQPQHF
TGTGCCAGCAGCTTGACTGGGGGAAGCAATCAGCCCCAGCATTTT